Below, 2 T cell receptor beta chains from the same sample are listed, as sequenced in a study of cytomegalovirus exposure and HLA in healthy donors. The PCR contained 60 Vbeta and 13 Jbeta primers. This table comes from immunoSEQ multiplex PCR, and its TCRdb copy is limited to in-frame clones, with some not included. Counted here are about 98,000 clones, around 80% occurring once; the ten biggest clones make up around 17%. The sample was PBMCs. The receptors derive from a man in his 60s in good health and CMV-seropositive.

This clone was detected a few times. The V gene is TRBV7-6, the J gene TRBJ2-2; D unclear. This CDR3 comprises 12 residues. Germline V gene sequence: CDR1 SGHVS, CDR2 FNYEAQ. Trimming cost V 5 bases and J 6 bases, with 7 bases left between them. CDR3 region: CASSPSSGELFF. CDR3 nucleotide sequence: TGTGCCAGCAGCCCAAGCTCCGGGGAGCTGTTTTTT.

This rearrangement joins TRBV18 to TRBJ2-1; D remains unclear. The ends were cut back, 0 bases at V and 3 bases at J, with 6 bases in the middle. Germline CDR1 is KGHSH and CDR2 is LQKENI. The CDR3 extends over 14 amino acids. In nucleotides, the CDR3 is TGTGCCAGCTCACCACCGAGGAACTACAATGAGCAGTTCTTC. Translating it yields CASSPPRNYNEQFF.